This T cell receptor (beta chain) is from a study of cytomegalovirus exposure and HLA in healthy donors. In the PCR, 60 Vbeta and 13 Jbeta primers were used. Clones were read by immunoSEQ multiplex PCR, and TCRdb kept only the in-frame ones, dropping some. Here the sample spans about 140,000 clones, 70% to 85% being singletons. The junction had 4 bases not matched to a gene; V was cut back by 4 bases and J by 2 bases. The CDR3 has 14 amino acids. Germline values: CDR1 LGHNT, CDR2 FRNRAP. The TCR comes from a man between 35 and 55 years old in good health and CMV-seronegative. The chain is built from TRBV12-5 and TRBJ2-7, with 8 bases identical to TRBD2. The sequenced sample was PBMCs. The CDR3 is CASGSRAGAYEQYF. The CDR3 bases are TGTGCTAGTGGTTCACGAGCGGGGGCCTACGAGCAGTACTTC.